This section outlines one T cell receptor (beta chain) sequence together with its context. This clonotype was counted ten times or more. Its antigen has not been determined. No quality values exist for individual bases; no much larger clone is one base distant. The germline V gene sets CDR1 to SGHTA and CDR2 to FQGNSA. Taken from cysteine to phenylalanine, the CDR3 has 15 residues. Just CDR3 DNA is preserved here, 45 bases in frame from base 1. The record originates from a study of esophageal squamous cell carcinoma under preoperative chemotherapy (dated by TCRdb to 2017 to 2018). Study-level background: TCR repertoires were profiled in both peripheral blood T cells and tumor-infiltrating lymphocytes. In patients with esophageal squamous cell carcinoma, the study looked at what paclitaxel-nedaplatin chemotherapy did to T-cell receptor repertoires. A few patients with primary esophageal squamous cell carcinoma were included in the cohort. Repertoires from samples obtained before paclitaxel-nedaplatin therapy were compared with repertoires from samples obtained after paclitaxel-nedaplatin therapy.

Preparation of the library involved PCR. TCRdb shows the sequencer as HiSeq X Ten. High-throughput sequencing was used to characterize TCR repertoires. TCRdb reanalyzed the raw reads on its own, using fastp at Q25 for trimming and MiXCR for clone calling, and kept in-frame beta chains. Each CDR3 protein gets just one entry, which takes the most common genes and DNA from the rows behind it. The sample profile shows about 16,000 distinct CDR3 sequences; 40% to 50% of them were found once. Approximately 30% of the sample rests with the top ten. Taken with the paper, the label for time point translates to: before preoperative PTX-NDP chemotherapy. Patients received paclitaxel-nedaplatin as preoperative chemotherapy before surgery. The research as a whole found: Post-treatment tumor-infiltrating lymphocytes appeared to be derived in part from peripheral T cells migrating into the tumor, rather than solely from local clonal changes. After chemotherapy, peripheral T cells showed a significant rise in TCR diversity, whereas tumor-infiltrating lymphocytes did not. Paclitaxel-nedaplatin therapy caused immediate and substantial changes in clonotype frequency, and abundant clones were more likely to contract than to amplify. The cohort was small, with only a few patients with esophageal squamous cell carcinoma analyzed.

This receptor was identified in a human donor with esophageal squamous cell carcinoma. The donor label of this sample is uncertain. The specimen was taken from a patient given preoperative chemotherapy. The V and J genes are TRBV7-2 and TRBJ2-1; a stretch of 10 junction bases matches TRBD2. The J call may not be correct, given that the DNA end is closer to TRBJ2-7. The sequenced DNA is TGTGCCAGCAGCTTAGGGTCAAGCGGGGGGGACGAGCAGTACTTC. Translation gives CASSLGSSGGDEQYF.